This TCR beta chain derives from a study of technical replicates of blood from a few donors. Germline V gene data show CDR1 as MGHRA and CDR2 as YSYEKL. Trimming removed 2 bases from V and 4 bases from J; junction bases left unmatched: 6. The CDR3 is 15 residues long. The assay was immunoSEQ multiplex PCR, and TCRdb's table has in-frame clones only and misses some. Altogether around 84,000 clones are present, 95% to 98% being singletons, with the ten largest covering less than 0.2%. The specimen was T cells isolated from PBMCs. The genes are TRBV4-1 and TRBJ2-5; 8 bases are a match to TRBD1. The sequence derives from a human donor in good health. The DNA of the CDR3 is TGCGCCAGCAGCCAAACGGACAGGGTCATAGAGACCCAGTACTTC. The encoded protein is CASSQTDRVIETQYF.